This T cell receptor beta chain was documented in a study of shared clonotypes between healthy human individuals. Looking at the study overall: In total, the donors were a couple of women and three men aged 18 to 49.

Study results and caveats: It was the non-shared clonotypes that had lower generation probabilities than clonotypes shared by all four donors. Since donors were few, the genetic and exposure-history diversity represented was limited.

The CDR3 spans 12 residues. In germline, CDR1 is ENHRY, CDR2 SYGVKD. V was cut by 5 bases and J by 2 bases, with 7 bases left in between. This clone was seen just once. Its matching antigen is unknown. At the DNA level, this CDR3 is encoded by other sequences in the same sample as well. Clones were sequenced by immunoSEQ multiplex PCR, and TCRdb holds only the in-frame ones, with some missing. The sample has roughly 2 million clones; 90% to 95% are singletons. The clonotype comes from a man between 18 and 35 years old in good health. The chain is built from TRBV10-3 and TRBJ2-7; D perhaps matches TRBD1 (5 bases). Sequencing input: naive CD4+ T cells sorted from blood. Subset in this sample: CD45RA+ positively selected. The CDR3 reads CAISPGPYEQYF. CDR3 sequence (DNA): TGTGCCATCAGTCCAGGGCCCTACGAGCAGTACTTC.